Reported below is one T cell receptor (beta chain). Its cognate antigen is unknown. CDR1 SGHTA and CDR2 FQGTGA come from the germline V gene. The CDR3 is made up of 16 amino acids. J was trimmed by 0 bases and V by 5 bases; bases with no gene match: 6. This record comes from a study of cytomegalovirus exposure and HLA in healthy donors. Primers included in the PCR were 60 Vbeta and 13 Jbeta primers. TCRdb's copy holds only in-frame clones and misses some; the assay was immunoSEQ multiplex PCR. The table shows some 150,000 clones, with about 80% occurring only once. The study, taken as a whole, reports: DRB1 had the most TCR associations and HLA-C the fewest, a later analysis found, with rates varying by HLA locus. A few CMV-associated chains proved CMV antigen-specific in vitro.

The origin of this receptor is a man aged 30-40 years in good health and CMV-seronegative. Sequencing was done on a sample of PBMCs. The gene calls are TRBV7-3 and TRBJ2-1; 8 bases agree with TRBD1. CDR3 protein: CASSPRTGSSYNEQFF. The CDR3 bases are TGTGCCAGCAGCCCCCGGACAGGGAGCTCCTACAATGAGCAGTTCTTC.